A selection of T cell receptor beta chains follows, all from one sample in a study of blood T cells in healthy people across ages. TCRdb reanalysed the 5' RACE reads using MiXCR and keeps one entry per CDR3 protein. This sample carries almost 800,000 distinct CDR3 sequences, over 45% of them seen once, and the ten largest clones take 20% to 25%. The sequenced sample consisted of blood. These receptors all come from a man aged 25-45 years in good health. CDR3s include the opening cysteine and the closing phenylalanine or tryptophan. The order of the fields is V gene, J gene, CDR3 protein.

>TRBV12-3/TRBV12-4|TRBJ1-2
CASSRDREDGYTF
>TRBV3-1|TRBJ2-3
CASSQDFGLAGETDTQYF
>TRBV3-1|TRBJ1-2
CASSFEGQVRYGYTF
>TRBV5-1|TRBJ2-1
CASSLSPGLADEQFF
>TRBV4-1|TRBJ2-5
CASSQTGVETQYF
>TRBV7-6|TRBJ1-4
CASSLGVGDEKLFF
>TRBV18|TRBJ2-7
CASSPPGWGASYEQYF
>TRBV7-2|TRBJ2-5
CASSFFGLKETQYF
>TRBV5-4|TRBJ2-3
CASSLKREKTDTQYF
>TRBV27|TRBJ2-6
CASSLRRLGNVLTF
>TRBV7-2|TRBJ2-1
CASSLAPIAGRNEQFF
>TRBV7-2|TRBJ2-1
CASSLQPVSLAGRGEQFF
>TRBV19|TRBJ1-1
CASTARRRDTEAFF
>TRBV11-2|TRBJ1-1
CASGLERDTEAFF
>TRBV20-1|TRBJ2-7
CSARDRAGAYEQYF
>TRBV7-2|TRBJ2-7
CASSPHSGRANEQYF
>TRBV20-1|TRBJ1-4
CSARDARTANEKLFF
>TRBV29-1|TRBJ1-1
CSAKGGGNTEAFF
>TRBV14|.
CASSQDRRASGRLETQYF
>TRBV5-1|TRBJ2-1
CASSLDGLAGTYNEQFF
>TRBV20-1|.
CSASRGQGIYEQYF
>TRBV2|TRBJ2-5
CASSGGTRGETQYF
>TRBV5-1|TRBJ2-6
CASSWAGSSGANVLTF
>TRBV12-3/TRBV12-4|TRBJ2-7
CASSPTSGRAWQYF
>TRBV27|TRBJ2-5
CASSWNADETQYF
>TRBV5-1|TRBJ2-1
CASSWTGFSSYNEQFF
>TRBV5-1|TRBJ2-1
CASSLSQGSDEQFF
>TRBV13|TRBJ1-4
CASSTRTATNEKLFF
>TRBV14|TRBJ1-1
CASSQGTGRGTEAFF
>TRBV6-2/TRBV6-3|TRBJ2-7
CASSYSTNPPGQRTDEQYF
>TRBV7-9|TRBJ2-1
CASSPPQVTYNEQFF
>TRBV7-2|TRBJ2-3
CASSLVGTGGPNTQYF
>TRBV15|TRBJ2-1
CATSSPGTRQFF
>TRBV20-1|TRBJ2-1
CSASMGTNEQFF
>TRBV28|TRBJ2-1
CASRRPGTRGEQFF
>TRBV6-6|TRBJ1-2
CASSQPTGEGGYTF
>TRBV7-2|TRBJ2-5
CASGGSERETQYF
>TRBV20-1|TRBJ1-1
CSAVPVNTEAFF